This TCR beta chain stems from a study of beta chain features in type 1 diabetes. The study reverse transcribed the entire isolated RNA, so it sequenced expressed TCRB transcripts. Using immunoSEQ multiplex PCR, the repertoire was profiled, and TCRdb retains in-frame clones only, with some absent. The table records some 900,000 clones, roughly a sixth of them present only once. In its sample, this clone was seen a few times. Looked up from germline, CDR1 is ENHRY and CDR2 is SYGVKD. The CDR3 spans 13 residues. Trimming took off 2 bases at V and 10 bases at J, with 14 bases between the two ends. The V gene is TRBV10-3, the J gene TRBJ1-1; maybe TRBD1 (6 bases). The sample was naive CD4+ T cells from blood. This TCR came from a woman under 30 in good health. CDR3 residues: CAISEPRTDRAFF. CDR3 nucleotide sequence: TGTGCCATCAGTGAGCCAAGGACAGACAGAGCTTTCTTT.